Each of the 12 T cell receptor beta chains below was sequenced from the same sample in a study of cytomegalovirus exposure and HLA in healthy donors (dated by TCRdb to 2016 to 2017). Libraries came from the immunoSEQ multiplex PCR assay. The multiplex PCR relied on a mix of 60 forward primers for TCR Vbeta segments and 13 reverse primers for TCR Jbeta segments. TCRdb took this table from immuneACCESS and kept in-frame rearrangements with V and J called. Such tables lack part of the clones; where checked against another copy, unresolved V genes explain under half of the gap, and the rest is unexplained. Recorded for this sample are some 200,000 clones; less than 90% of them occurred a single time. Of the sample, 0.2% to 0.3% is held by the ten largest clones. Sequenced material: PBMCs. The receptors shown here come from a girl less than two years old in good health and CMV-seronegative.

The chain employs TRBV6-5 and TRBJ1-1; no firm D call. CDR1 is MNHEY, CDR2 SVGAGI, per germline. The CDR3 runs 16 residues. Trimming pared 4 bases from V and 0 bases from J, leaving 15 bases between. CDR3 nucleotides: TGTGCCAGCAGTTGGTCGGTAGCCTTCCTGAACACTGAAGCTTTCTTT. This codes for CASSWSVAFLNTEAFF.

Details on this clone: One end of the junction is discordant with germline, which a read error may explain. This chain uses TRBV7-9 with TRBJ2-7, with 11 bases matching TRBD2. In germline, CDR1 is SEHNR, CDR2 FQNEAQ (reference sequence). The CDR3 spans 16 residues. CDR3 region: CSSSSTTSGTTYEQYF. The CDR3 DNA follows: TGTTCCAGCAGCTCCACGACTAGCGGGACCACCTACGAGCAGTACTTC.

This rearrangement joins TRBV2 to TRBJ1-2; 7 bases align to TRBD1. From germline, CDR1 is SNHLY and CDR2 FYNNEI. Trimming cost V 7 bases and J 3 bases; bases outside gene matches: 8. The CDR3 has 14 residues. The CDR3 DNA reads TGTGCCAGCAAAGGGGACAGTGGTGACTATGGCTACACCTTC. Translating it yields CASKGDSGDYGYTF.

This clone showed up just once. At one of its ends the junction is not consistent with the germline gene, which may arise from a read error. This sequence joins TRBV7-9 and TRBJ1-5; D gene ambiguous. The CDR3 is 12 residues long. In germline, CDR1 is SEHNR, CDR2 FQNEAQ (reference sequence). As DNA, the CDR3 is TGTTCCAGCAGCACATCCGATTGGCCCCAGCATTTT. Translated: CSSSTSDWPQHF.

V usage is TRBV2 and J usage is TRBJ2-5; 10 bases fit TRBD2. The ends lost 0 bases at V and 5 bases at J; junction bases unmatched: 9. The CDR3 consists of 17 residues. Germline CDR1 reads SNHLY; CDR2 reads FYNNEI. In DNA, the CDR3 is TGTGCCAGCAGTGAAGCCCTCCTAACTAGCGGGATGGAGACCCAGTACTTC. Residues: CASSEALLTSGMETQYF.

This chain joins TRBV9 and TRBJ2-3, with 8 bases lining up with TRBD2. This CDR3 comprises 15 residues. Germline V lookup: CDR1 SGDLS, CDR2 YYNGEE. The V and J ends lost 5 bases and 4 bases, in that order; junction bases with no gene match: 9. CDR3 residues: CASRASGSLSDTQYF. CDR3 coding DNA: TGTGCCAGCAGGGCAAGCGGGAGTTTGTCAGATACGCAGTATTTT. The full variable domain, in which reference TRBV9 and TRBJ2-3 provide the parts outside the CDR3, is DSGVTQTPKHLITATGQRVTLRCSPRSGDLSVYWYQQSLDQGLQFLIQYYNGEERAKGNILERFSAQQFPDLHSELNLSSLELGDSALYFCASRASGSLSDTQYFGPGTRLTVL.

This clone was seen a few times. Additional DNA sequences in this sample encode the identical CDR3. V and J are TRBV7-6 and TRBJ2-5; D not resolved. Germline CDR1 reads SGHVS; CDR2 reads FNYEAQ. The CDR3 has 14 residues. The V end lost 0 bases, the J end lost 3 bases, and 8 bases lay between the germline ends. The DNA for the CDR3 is TGTGCCAGCAGCTTAGCGGGCCCAGAAGAGACCCAGTACTTC. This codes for CASSLAGPEETQYF.

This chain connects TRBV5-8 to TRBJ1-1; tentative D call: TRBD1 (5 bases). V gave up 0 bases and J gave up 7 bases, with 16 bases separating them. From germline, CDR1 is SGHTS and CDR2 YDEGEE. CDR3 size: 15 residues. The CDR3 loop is CASSLGGGGDDEAFF. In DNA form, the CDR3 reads TGTGCCAGCAGCTTGGGCGGGGGAGGGGATGATGAAGCTTTCTTT.

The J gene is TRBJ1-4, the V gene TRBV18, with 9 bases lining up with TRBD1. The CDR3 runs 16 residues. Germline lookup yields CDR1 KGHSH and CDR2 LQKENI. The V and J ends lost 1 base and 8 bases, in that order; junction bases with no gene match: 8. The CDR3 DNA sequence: TGTGCCAGCTCACCACAGACAGGGGGACGAGGAGAAAAACTGTTTTTT. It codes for CASSPQTGGRGEKLFF.

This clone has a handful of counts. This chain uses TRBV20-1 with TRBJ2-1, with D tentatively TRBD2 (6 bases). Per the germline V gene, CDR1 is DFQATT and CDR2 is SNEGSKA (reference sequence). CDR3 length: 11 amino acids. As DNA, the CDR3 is TGCAGCCCCGGGGGATACAATGAGCAGTTCTTC. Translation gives CSPGGYNEQFF.

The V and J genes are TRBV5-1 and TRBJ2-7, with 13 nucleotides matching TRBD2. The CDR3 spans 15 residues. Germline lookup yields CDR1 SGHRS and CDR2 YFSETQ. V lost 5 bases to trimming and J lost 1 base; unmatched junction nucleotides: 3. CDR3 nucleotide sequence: TGCGCCAGCAGATCGACTAGCGGGGGGTCCTACGAGCAGTACTTC. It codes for CASRSTSGGSYEQYF.

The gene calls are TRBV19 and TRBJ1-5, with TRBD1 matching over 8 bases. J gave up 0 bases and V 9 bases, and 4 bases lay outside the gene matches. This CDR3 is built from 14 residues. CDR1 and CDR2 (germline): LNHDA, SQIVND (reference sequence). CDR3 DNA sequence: TGTGCCAGCCGACAGGGGAATAGCAATCAGCCCCAGCATTTT. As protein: CASRQGNSNQPQHF.